Listed below are T cell receptor beta chains from one sample, sequenced in a study of T cell responses to AZD1222 COVID-19 vaccine. Profiled with immunoSEQ multiplex PCR; TCRdb holds only in-frame clones, not every one. The profile covers roughly 100,000 clones, with roughly 80% appearing a single time and 17% taken by the ten largest. The sample consisted of peripheral blood, taken on day 0 of AZD1222 vaccination. These receptor sequences come from an adult in good health. The CDR3 runs from the conserved cysteine through the conserved F or W. Fields, in order: J gene, clone size, V gene, CDR3 protein. Not all rows give a size; the values are once, few, many and, for expanded clones, a class.

>TRBJ2-3|NA|TRBV27
CASSSEGATQYF
>TRBJ1-1|NA|TRBV11-3
CASSPRGGQGNTEAFF
>TRBJ2-2|NA|TRBV9
CASSISGRGTGELFF
>TRBJ2-1|NA|TRBV6-5
CASSPVEGSYNEQFF
>TRBJ1-2|NA|TRBV15
CATSSGLDTRGGYGYTF
>TRBJ2-5|NA|TRBV6-5
CASSYQAGGPRETQYF
>TRBJ1-5|NA|TRBV28
CASSSGGDQPQHF
>TRBJ2-2|NA|TRBV5-1
CASSAGTSDTGELFF
>TRBJ2-6|NA|TRBV19
CASSILVTGYSGANVLTF
>TRBJ1-5|NA|TRBV7-2
CASSSNLYSNQPQHF
>TRBJ2-7|NA|TRBV7-2
CASSLGQGASHEQYF
>TRBJ2-4|NA|TRBV19
CASSSGVAKNIQYF
>TRBJ2-2|NA|TRBV28
CASSSPGQGYTGELFF
>TRBJ2-1|once|TRBV12-3/TRBV12-4
CASSLSGSAEQFF
>TRBJ2-7|NA|TRBV7-2
CASSPHPYEQYF
>TRBJ1-1|NA|TRBV28
CASSPRTGRNTEAFF
>TRBJ2-1|NA|TRBV2
CASSARAGQFF
>TRBJ1-6|NA|TRBV19
CASTSNRDRGSPLHF
>TRBJ2-7|NA|TRBV5-6
CASNRAGSYEQYF
>TRBJ1-6|NA|TRBV6-5
CASKFGWDRNSPLHF
>TRBJ2-5|NA|TRBV7-6
CASGGQGYQETQYF
>TRBJ2-2|NA|TRBV6-2/TRBV6-3
CASSVLRAGGPYGELFF
>TRBJ2-1|once|TRBV19
CASSIFFLADNEQFF
>TRBJ2-1|NA|TRBV6-5
CASTGQTYNEQFF
>TRBJ1-2|NA|TRBV11-3
CASSSYYGYTF
>TRBJ2-1|once|TRBV10-2
CASRAGTSGSNEQFF